The rows below give T cell receptor beta chains drawn from one sample of a study of cytomegalovirus exposure and HLA in healthy donors. Produced via immunoSEQ multiplex PCR; TCRdb's table is partial and in-frame only. The sample shows about 140,000 clones, 75% to 90% of them seen only once. The sample taken for sequencing was PBMCs. The receptors stem from a man aged 40-49 years in good health and CMV-seronegative. Each CDR3 is given with its conserved first and last residue. Fields, in order: V gene, clone size, J gene, D gene, CDR3 protein, CDR3 DNA. D genes are given only for firm matches. Clone sizes are given selectively: once, few, many, or a class where the clone is expanded.

TRBV5-1	.	TRBJ1-5	TRBD1	CASSNDRGRSGNQPQHF	TGCGCCAGCAGCAATGACAGGGGGCGGTCTGGGAATCAGCCCCAGCATTTT
TRBV9	.	TRBJ1-3	TRBD1	CASSLHRDRLSGNTIYF	TGTGCCAGCAGCTTACACCGGGACAGACTTTCTGGAAACACCATATATTTT
TRBV2	few	TRBJ1-2	TRBD1	CASSNRDRGSPGYTF	TGTGCCAGCAGTAACCGGGACAGGGGCTCACCGGGCTACACCTTC
TRBV7-2	.	TRBJ2-3	.	CASSSLGGTDTQYF	TGTGCCAGCAGTTCGCTTGGCGGGACAGATACGCAGTATTTT
TRBV27	.	TRBJ2-1	.	CASRFSSYNEQFF	TGTGCCAGCAGATTTAGCTCCTACAATGAGCAGTTCTTC
TRBV28	.	TRBJ2-2	.	CASSFFGGRGTGELFF	TGTGCCAGCAGTTTTTTTGGGGGCAGGGGAACCGGGGAGCTGTTTTTT
TRBV14	.	TRBJ2-1	TRBD2	CASSRTSGGVYNEQFF	TGTGCCAGCAGCAGGACTAGCGGGGGCGTCTACAATGAGCAGTTCTTC
TRBV4-2	.	TRBJ2-1	TRBD2	CASSQGGRADGNEQFF	TGTGCCAGCAGCCAAGGCGGGAGGGCCGATGGAAATGAGCAGTTCTTC
TRBV4-3	once	TRBJ2-1	TRBD2	CASSQDLQRGGLYNEQFF	TGCGCCAGCAGCCAAGATTTGCAGCGGGGGGGCCTCTACAATGAGCAGTTCTTC
TRBV27	.	TRBJ2-5	.	CASSLEPQETQYF	TGTGCCAGCAGCCTAGAACCTCAAGAGACCCAGTACTTC
TRBV5-1	.	TRBJ1-2	TRBD1	CASSEPGQGDGYTF	TGCGCCAGCAGCGAACCGGGACAGGGAGACGGCTACACCTTC
TRBV7-2	.	TRBJ1-2	.	CASSFGAGGDYGYTF	TGTGCCAGCAGCTTTGGTGCGGGGGGCGACTATGGCTACACCTTC
TRBV5-1	.	TRBJ1-2	.	CASSLAGRVYDGYTF	TGCGCCAGCAGCTTGGCAGGGAGGGTTTATGACGGCTACACCTTC